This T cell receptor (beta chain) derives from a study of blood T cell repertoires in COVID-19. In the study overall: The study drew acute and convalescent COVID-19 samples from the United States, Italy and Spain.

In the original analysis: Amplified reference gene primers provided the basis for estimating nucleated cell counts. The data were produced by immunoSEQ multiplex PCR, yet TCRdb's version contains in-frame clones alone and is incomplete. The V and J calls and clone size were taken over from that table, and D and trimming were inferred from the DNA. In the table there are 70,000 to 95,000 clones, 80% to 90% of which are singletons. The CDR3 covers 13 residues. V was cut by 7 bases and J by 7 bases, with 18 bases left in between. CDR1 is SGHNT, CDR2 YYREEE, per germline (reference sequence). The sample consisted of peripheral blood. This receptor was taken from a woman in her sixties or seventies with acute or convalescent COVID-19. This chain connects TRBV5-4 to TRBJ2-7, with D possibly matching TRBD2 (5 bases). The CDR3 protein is CASGGLGSEEQYF. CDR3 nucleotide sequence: TGTGCCAGCGGAGGACTCGGGTCCGAGGAGCAGTACTTC.